This T cell receptor beta chain is drawn from a study of shared clonotypes between healthy human individuals. Study-wide background: The cohort had two women and a few men, ages 18 to 49. The study used three CD4 naive, three CD4 memory, two CD8 naive and one CD8 memory plate per donor.

CDR3 length: 15 amino acids. In germline, CDR1 is SQVTM, CDR2 ANQGSEA. The germline V and J ends were trimmed by 3 bases and 4 bases, with 17 bases remaining between them. Genomic DNA belonging to each subset was distributed in equal measure over several immunoSEQ plates. The protocol was immunoSEQ multiplex PCR, while the TCRdb copy is restricted to in-frame clones and leaves out a portion. This sample has about 2.1 million clones; just under 95% occur once, and the top ten carry around 1.7%. CD45RO-negative CD8 cells positively selected for CCR7 made up the naive population, which excluded terminally differentiated effector memory CD45RA+ cells. The healthy adult donors were HIV-negative and reported no recent acute infections or vaccinations. This clone was seen a single time.

What was sequenced was naive CD8+ T cells from PBMCs. The chain is built from TRBV29-1 and TRBJ2-3, with D hard to call. This clonotype was sampled from a man aged 18 to 35 in good health. Some clones in this sample may be carry-over from other donors' samples. The CDR3 loop reads CSVEIFGRIPDTQYF. DNA of the CDR3: TGCAGCGTTGAGATCTTCGGGCGTATCCCAGATACGCAGTATTTT.